These 27 T cell receptor beta chains were sequenced from one sample in a study of CD8+CD57+ T cells in acquired aplastic anemia. For sequencing, patients were chosen who had shown expansion of CD8+CD57+ cells by flow cytometry. TCR beta VDJ and CDR3 profiling used genomic DNA as template. TCRdb reanalysed the reads using MiXCR and keeps one entry per CDR3 protein. The sample yields approximately 98,000 distinct CDR3 sequences, around 70% seen once. The sequenced sample was sorted CD4+, CD8+, or CD8+CD57+ T cells (not recorded which) from PBMCs. The receptor source for this set is a human donor with aplastic anemia.

DNA for the CDR3: TGTGCCACCAGTGACCATACTTCAGATACGCAGTATTTT. Encoded protein: CATSDHTSDTQYF. The chain has TRBV24-1 and TRBJ2-3, with D unresolved. The CDR3 has 13 residues. V lost 4 bases and J lost 4, with 8 bases in between. Germline V gives CDR1 KGHDR, CDR2 SFDVKD.

This clonotype was seen repeatedly, ten times or more. The V call is TRBV7-9, the J call TRBJ2-3, with D hard to call. The CDR3 runs 15 residues. Per the germline V gene, CDR1 is SEHNR and CDR2 is FQNEAQ (reference sequence). Trimming took off 3 bases at V and 2 bases at J, with 12 bases between the two ends. CDR3 nucleotide sequence: TGTGCCAGCAGCTTGGGTGGCGGCCTCACAGATACGCAGTATTTT. Protein: CASSLGGGLTDTQYF. Supplemented by reference TRBV7-9 and TRBJ2-3, the full variable domain reads DTGVSQNPRHKITKRGQNVTFRCDPISEHNRLYWYRQTLGQGPEFLTYFQNEAQLEKSRLLSDRFSAERPKGSFSTLEIQRTEQGDSAMYLCASSLGGGLTDTQYFGPGTRLTVL.

This clonotype was seen more than once but under ten times. J is TRBJ2-7 and V is TRBV20-1; D possibly corresponds to TRBD1 (6 bases). The CDR3 spans 13 residues. The germline V gene has CDR1 DFQATT and CDR2 SNEGSKA (reference sequence). Trimming took 4 bases from V and 4 from J, leaving 14 bases between them. DNA for the CDR3: TGCAGTGCTAAATCCGGGCAGGGGTACGAGCAGTACTTC. This encodes CSAKSGQGYEQYF.

As to this clonotype: The junction does not match germline at one end; this may be a read error. The CDR3 DNA sequence: TGCGCCAGCGGCTTGGTAGACCGGCACTGCGAGCAGTACTTC. Encoded protein: CASGLVDRHCEQYF. V is TRBV5-1 and J is TRBJ2-7; the D is unclear. Germline V CDR1 and CDR2: SGHRS, YFSETQ. This CDR3 contains 14 residues.

The chain joins TRBV6-5 to TRBJ2-3, with D tentatively TRBD1 or TRBD2 (6 bases each). Germline CDR1 is MNHEY and CDR2 is SVGAGI. This CDR3 comprises 15 residues. With 2 bases removed from V and 0 bases from J, the gap between germline ends came to 9 bases. The CDR3 nucleotides read TGTGCCAGCAGTTACGGGGGGCTAAGCACAGATACGCAGTATTTT. It translates to CASSYGGLSTDTQYF.

The chain is built from TRBV2 and TRBJ2-5, with 8 nucleotides matching TRBD1. After removal of 7 bases from V and 5 bases from J, the junction contained 12 bases not matched to a gene. The CDR3 is 15 amino acids. CDR1 is SNHLY, CDR2 FYNNEI, per germline. CDR3 region: CASTSTSRTGETQYF. The DNA of the CDR3 is TGTGCCAGCACATCGACAAGCCGGACAGGGGAGACCCAGTACTTC.

This chain connects TRBV7-6 to TRBJ1-5; tentative D call: TRBD1 (6 bases). Trimming removed 3 bases from V and 0 bases from J, with 9 bases in between. The CDR3 loop spans 15 amino acids. Germline CDR1 reads SGHVS; CDR2 reads FNYEAQ. CDR3 coding DNA: TGTGCCAGCAGCTTGGGAGGGGGTAGCAATCAGCCCCAGCATTTT. Amino acid sequence: CASSLGGGSNQPQHF.

The V and J genes are TRBV20-1 and TRBJ2-3; the D is unclear. V gave up 5 bases and J gave up 5 bases, with 11 bases separating them. The CDR3 is made up of 12 amino acids. Germline V gene data show CDR1 as DFQATT and CDR2 as SNEGSKA (reference sequence). The CDR3 here is CSARPGLDTQYF. The CDR3 coding sequence is TGCAGTGCTCGGCCGGGCTTAGATACGCAGTATTTT.

This clonotype was observed a handful of times. The chain links TRBV2 to TRBJ2-7; D is unresolved. Germline V gives CDR1 SNHLY, CDR2 FYNNEI. The CDR3 is 12 residues long. V lost 6 bases to trimming and J lost 3 bases, with 9 bases between them. This CDR3 is CASSGRYYEQYF. Here the CDR3 DNA reads TGTGCCAGCAGCGGCAGGTACTACGAGCAGTACTTC.

The chain carries TRBV14 and TRBJ2-7; D remains unclear. V was shortened by 6 bases and J by 4 bases, with 13 bases between the two germline ends. Germline CDR1 is SGHDN and CDR2 is FVKESK. This CDR3 has 13 amino acids. The CDR3 sequence: CASSGITDYEQYF. In DNA, the CDR3 is TGTGCCAGCAGTGGAATTACAGATTACGAGCAGTACTTC.

J is TRBJ2-1 and V is TRBV5-6, with unresolved D. The V end was cut by 4 bases, the J end by 8 bases, with 7 bases between. CDR1 is SGHDT and CDR2 is YYEEEE in the germline V gene. CDR3 length: 11 residues. Here the CDR3 reads CASSTGDEQFF. Here the CDR3 DNA reads TGTGCCAGCAGCACGGGCGATGAGCAGTTCTTC. Combining the CDR3 with reference TRBV5-6 and TRBJ2-1 gives the whole variable domain DAGVTQSPTHLIKTRGQQVTLRCSPKSGHDTVSWYQQALGQGPQFIFQYYEEEERQRGNFPDRFSGHQFPNYSSELNVNALLLGDSALYLCASSTGDEQFFGPGTRLTVL.

The V call is TRBV6-1, the J call TRBJ2-7, with D possibly TRBD2 on 5 matching bases. The CDR3 consists of 14 residues. Germline values: CDR1 MNHNS, CDR2 SASEGT. With 6 bases removed from V and 3 bases from J, the gap between germline ends came to 15 bases. Here the CDR3 DNA reads TGTGCCAGCAGCACCGCCTCGGGGATCTACGAGCAGTACTTC. Its translation is CASSTASGIYEQYF.

The CDR3 spells CSARDQAGGEAFF. CDR3 DNA sequence: TGCAGTGCTAGAGATCAGGCAGGCGGTGAAGCTTTCTTT. The chain couples TRBV20-1 to TRBJ1-1; no definite D call. The V and J ends lost 0 bases and 7 bases respectively, with 12 bases between them. The CDR3 runs 13 residues. CDR1 DFQATT and CDR2 SNEGSKA come from the germline V gene (reference sequence).

The chain links TRBV7-9 to TRBJ1-6; D unclear. Trimming left V 5 bases short and J 13 bases short, with 15 bases between. The CDR3 contains 13 residues. Germline CDR1 SEHNR, CDR2 FQNEAQ (reference sequence). CDR3: CASSHVDGEPLHF. The CDR3 nucleotides are TGTGCCAGCAGCCACGTTGACGGTGAGCCCCTCCACTTT.

This clonotype came up once. J is TRBJ1-5 and V is TRBV2, with D perhaps matching TRBD1 (5 bases). Germline V gene data show CDR1 as SNHLY and CDR2 as FYNNEI. This CDR3 comprises 15 residues. V lost 6 bases to trimming and J lost 0 bases, with 12 bases between them. The CDR3 protein is CASSADTYSNQPQHF. CDR3 nucleotides: TGTGCCAGCAGCGCGGACACGTATAGCAATCAGCCCCAGCATTTT.

In this sample, this clonotype turned up a few times. The V and J genes are TRBV15 and TRBJ2-7, with TRBD1 identical over 8 bases. Germline lookup yields CDR1 LNHNV and CDR2 YYDKDF (reference sequence). The V and J ends lost 0 bases and 3 bases, in that order; junction bases with no gene match: 1. The CDR3 extends over 14 amino acids. CDR3: CATSRETGVYEQYF. The CDR3 bases are TGTGCCACCAGCAGAGAGACAGGGGTCTACGAGCAGTACTTC.

This chain joins TRBV29-1 and TRBJ2-3, with no clear D. The CDR3 contains 13 residues. V lost 4 bases, J lost 4 bases, and 12 bases lay in between. Germline CDR1 is SQVTM and CDR2 is ANQGSEA. The CDR3 nucleotides are TGCAGCGTTGGTATCAGTCAGGCAGATACGCAGTATTTT. Translation gives CSVGISQADTQYF.

The V gene is TRBV10-1, the J gene TRBJ2-1; 9 bases line up with TRBD2. CDR3 length equals 16 residues. CDR1 WNHNN and CDR2 SYGVQD come from the germline V gene (reference sequence). J gave up 2 bases and V 4 bases, and 6 bases lay outside the gene matches. The CDR3: CASSGGLAEAYNEQFF. CDR3 sequence (DNA): TGCGCCAGCAGTGGGGGACTAGCTGAAGCCTACAATGAGCAGTTCTTC.

This clonotype was detected a few times. V is TRBV20-1 and J is TRBJ2-3; 8 bases agree with TRBD1. CDR3 length equals 15 residues. Germline V CDR1 and CDR2: DFQATT, SNEGSKA (reference sequence). The V gene end was trimmed by 3 bases and the J gene end by 4 bases; junction bases not matched to a gene: 9. Here the CDR3 reads CSARGTGGDSDTQYF. The CDR3 nucleotides read TGCAGTGCTAGGGGGACAGGTGGTGATTCAGATACGCAGTATTTT.

This chain links TRBV7-6 with TRBJ2-7; perhaps TRBD1 as D (6 bases). CDR3 size: 15 residues. V was pared by 5 bases and J by 2 bases, with 16 bases between. Per the germline V gene, CDR1 is SGHVS and CDR2 is FNYEAQ. CDR3 loop: CASSQGQGRTYEQYF. The CDR3 region has the DNA TGTGCCAGCAGCCAGGGACAAGGGCGAACCTACGAGCAGTACTTC. Full variable domain (remainder filled in from reference TRBV7-6 and TRBJ2-7): GAGVSQSPRYKVTKRGQDVALRCDPISGHVSLYWYRQALGQGPEFLTYFNYEAQQDKSGLPNDRFSAERPEGSISTLTIQRTEQRDSAMYRCASSQGQGRTYEQYFGPGTRLTVT.

The rearrangement joins TRBV7-6 to TRBJ2-7, with D unresolved. The CDR3 has 12 residues. The V end was cut by 5 bases, the J end by 3 bases, with 8 bases between. The germline V gene encodes CDR1 SGHVS and CDR2 FNYEAQ. CDR3 nucleotides: TGTGCCAGCAGCCTGAGCTTCTACGAGCAGTACTTC. Translated, it gives CASSLSFYEQYF.

The CDR3 loop reads CAISERGGINNEQFF. CDR3 nucleotides: TGTGCCATCAGTGAGCGAGGGGGCATCAACAATGAGCAGTTCTTC. The rearrangement joins TRBV10-3 to TRBJ2-1; 7 bases map to TRBD1. The germline V gene encodes CDR1 ENHRY and CDR2 SYGVKD. The ends lost 2 bases at V and 5 bases at J; junction bases unmatched: 6. The CDR3 is 15 residues long.

V is TRBV11-2 and J is TRBJ2-1, with 7 bases that match TRBD1. The germline V gene encodes CDR1 SGHAT and CDR2 FQNNGV. Trimming cost V 5 bases and J 3 bases; bases outside gene matches: 4. The CDR3 is made up of 14 amino acids. The CDR3 nucleotides read TGTGCCAGCAGCAACCGGGACAGCTACAATGAGCAGTTCTTC. It encodes CASSNRDSYNEQFF. The complete variable domain, with remaining parts taken from reference TRBV11-2 and TRBJ2-1, reads EAGVAQSPRYKIIEKRQSVAFWCNPISGHATLYWYQQILGQGPKLLIQFQNNGVVDDSQLPKDRFSAERLKGVDSTLKIQPAKLEDSAVYLCASSNRDSYNEQFFGPGTRLTVL.

This clonotype was seen a handful of times. The rearrangement links TRBV19 to TRBJ1-1; D possibly corresponds to TRBD1 (5 bases). The CDR3 has 14 amino acids. In germline, CDR1 is LNHDA, CDR2 SQIVND (reference sequence). Trimming stripped 2 bases from V and 4 bases from J, with 11 bases between. The CDR3 DNA is TGTGCCAGTAGTATAAACGGGGGTGGCACTGAAGCTTTCTTT. It encodes CASSINGGGTEAFF.

Here the CDR3 reads CSARFNGDSYEQYF. CDR3 DNA: TGCAGTGCTAGATTTAACGGAGACTCCTACGAGCAGTACTTC. This chain joins TRBV20-1 and TRBJ2-7; no definite D call. Per the germline V gene, CDR1 is DFQATT and CDR2 is SNEGSKA (reference sequence). The CDR3 runs 14 residues. V shed 2 bases and J shed 0 bases, with 11 bases lying between them.

The V gene is TRBV27, the J gene TRBJ2-3; D call uncertain. The V and J ends lost 7 bases and 1 base respectively, with 9 bases between them. CDR3 length: 13 residues. Germline loops: CDR1 MNHEY, CDR2 SMNVEV (reference sequence). The CDR3 nucleotides are TGTGCCAGCAATCGTAGGGGCACAGATACGCAGTATTTT. It codes for CASNRRGTDTQYF.

V usage is TRBV6-4 and J usage is TRBJ2-3; no definite D call. Germline-derived CDR1 and CDR2 are MRHNA and SNTAGT. This CDR3 contains 14 residues. V lost 3 bases and J lost 1, with 8 bases in between. The DNA of the CDR3 is TGTGCCAGCAGTGAGGTCCCGGGCACAGATACGCAGTATTTT. It encodes CASSEVPGTDTQYF.